This paragraph covers one T cell receptor (beta chain) sequence. This clonotype showed up many times. The specificity of this receptor is unknown. No per-base quality is available; no much larger clone lies one base away. All donors were healthy Caucasians. Miltenyi CD45RO+ enrichment and human naive T-cell isolation kits were used to isolate memory (CD45RO+) and naive T cells from PBMC. This specimen belongs to a study of identical twins (TCRdb year 2016). Study-wide context: To test whether fetal clonotypes persist, this study deep-sequenced TCR alpha and beta repertoires from monozygotic twins, from unrelated adults of various ages, and from cord blood. To rule out contamination, replicate twin experiments were performed at different times with different library preparation protocols.

Sequences SGDLS (CDR1) and YYNGEE (CDR2) are obtained from the germline V gene. The CDR3, from cysteine to phenylalanine, totals 17 residues. The kept DNA is CDR3 alone, 51 bases in frame from the first base. Cut back by 2 bases and 0 bases, the V and J ends lie 15 bases apart. Summary of the overall study and its limitations: Conclusions relied on cross-sectional statistical analysis, since the same donors could not be followed over many years. Fewer insertions were carried by abundant cord blood beta clonotypes; a weaker similar trend was observed in young adult naive repertoires, while no such trend was observed in memory repertoires. Out-of-frame TCR alpha sharing in monozygotic twins was systematically underestimated by recombination models, whereas sharing between unrelated individuals was in agreement with the recombination models. In beta out-of-frame sequences, excess twin sharing was weaker, because having fewer shared sequences lowered the signal-to-noise ratio. Zero-insertion analyses could be partly confounded by invariant T cells such as MAIT and iNKT, though diverse VJ usage argued against such confounding for most clonotypes. Out-of-frame TCR alpha sequences shared between twins showed an excess of low generation-probability sequences compared with coincidental sharing between unrelated individuals.

The protocol used for the library was 5' RACE. TCRdb names Illumina HiSeq 2000 as the instrument used. A universal primer binding site was introduced by template switching, and a unique molecular identifier was present in the final cDNA, enabling accurate counting of TCR cDNA molecules. Specific primers in the conserved constant-segment region were used to synthesize first-strand cDNA for the TCR alpha and beta chains. To control for contamination, each cDNA library was double barcoded with a SMART-Mk sample barcode plus Illumina barcodes. TruSeq adapter sequences along with Illumina sample barcodes were introduced in two successive PCR steps. Sequencing of the TCR alpha and beta cDNA libraries was done on the Illumina HiSeq platform using custom primers. The original methods were these. MiGEC processed the raw reads to extract unique molecular identifiers, while MiXCR was used to determine the CDR3 positions. For each individual, recombination models were inferred using an EM algorithm with the repgenHMM and IGoR tools. The analysis of shared clonotypes was done with the tcR package in R, with sharing normalized by the product of cloneset sizes. To study raw recombination free of thymic and clonal selection effects, out-of-frame nonproductive sequences were analyzed. TCRdb trimmed the raw reads at Q25, called clones with MiXCR and kept productive beta chains. When rows share a CDR3 protein, they turn into one entry using the most common DNA and genes. The V and J calls, along with clone size, are taken from TCRdb and not from the paper's own processing. The sample table holds about 220,000 distinct CDR3 sequences, of which approximately 9% were seen once. The ten most abundant clones make up 4% to 6% of the sample.

In this chain, TRBV9 is recombined with TRBJ1-5; a tentative D call is TRBD1 (5 bases match). Material: memory (CD45RO+) T cells sorted from blood. The intended sense of this specimen's cell subset or site label: CD45RO+ enriched T cells. The receptor comes from a young woman in good health. The DNA sequence follows: TGTGCCAGCAGCGTCATAATGGGGGTTTGTAGCAATCAGCCCCAGCATTTT. Its translation is CASSVIMGVCSNQPQHF.